This TCR beta chain was sequenced for a study of cytomegalovirus exposure and HLA in healthy donors listed by TCRdb under 2017. Regarding the complete study: An earlier analysis of some 620 of the donors reported 276 Gb of sequence data and roughly 120 million unique TCR beta sequences obtained from 150 million to 200 million T cells. About 280 gigabases of sequencing data and 78 million or so unique TCR sequences were included in an early release covering roughly 700 HLA-typed donors. The genetic ancestry cluster associated with self-reported Caucasian donors included around 76% of the roughly 360 genotyped donors. The aim of the study was to test whether cataloging public T cell receptors could identify signatures of past pathogen exposure. Using immunosequencing, the study profiled T cell repertoires from 666 subjects and related those repertoires to cytomegalovirus serostatus. A separate validation cohort of roughly 130 different subjects was used in addition to the roughly 700-subject first cohort. High-throughput TCR immunosequencing, statistical association of individual TCRs with disease status, and machine learning were combined to predict cytomegalovirus infection status. In a later analysis, previously published TCR beta repertoires from roughly 710 donors were re-analyzed and high-resolution HLA genotyping was added so that TCR occurrence patterns could be studied. Rather than drawing on any new phenotypic data, the later analysis identified candidate immune exposures from TCR beta sequences and the way those sequences occurred across donors. To decide whether each TCR beta V gene segment behaved as functional or pseudogenic, an earlier analysis of approximately 620 of the donors relied on high-throughput TCR beta sequencing. Donor age, sex, ethnicity and CMV serostatus were compiled alongside the repertoire data. A later genetic analysis used genome-wide SNP genotypes for about three fifths of the 666 donors, treating that subset as a discovery cohort. Every repertoire in the discovery cohort had been generated on one and the same sequencing platform. Class I and class II HLA loci were covered by the typing at four-digit resolution. Typing coverage differed by locus: A, B, C, DRB1 and DQB1 were typed in roughly 629-640 donors, DQA1 in approximately 520, DPA1 in around 580, and DPB1 in 400 to 490. Roughly 5 DR-DQ haplotypes were handled as single units for association and clustering, since linkage in the cohort was strong. Across about 370 genotyped donors of the cohort, an average of approximately 220,000 unique TCR beta nucleotide sequences per donor were sequenced, and roughly a sixth of those sequences were non-productive. Study-wide findings and limitations: Presence/absence analyses assumed roughly uniform sequencing depth across donors, an assumption that may not hold. The sequencing pipeline was judged likely to have produced a cluster of highly shared sequence variants as a technical artifact. Because HLA typing was missing for some donors at each locus, association tests included only the typed subset. A later genetic analysis reported fewer N-insertions in productive TCRs among donors in an Asian-associated ancestry cluster than the roughly 700-donor mean. A few of the identified cytomegalovirus-associated TCR beta chains were confirmed in vitro to be specific for cytomegalovirus antigens. A further reported finding was that TCR beta sequences accurately predicted the HLA-A and HLA-B alleles for most subjects in the first cohort. This cohort had only TCR beta chains sequenced, and the lack of alpha or paired-chain data limited which features could be detected. Because the 87-base-pair reads could not distinguish some IMGT-functional V segments, including TRBV6-2 and TRBV6-3, those segments were excluded. In an earlier analysis of several hundred of the donors, most TCR beta V segments were observed in productive rearrangements about 87% or about 30% of the time, broadly matching IMGT annotations. While some public TCRs were present in many individuals, most TCR sequences turned up only very rarely across donors. In a later analysis, HLA-associated TCR beta chains showed more clonal expansion and lower generation probabilities than non-associated chains that were equally common. The study gave a list of 150 to 200 TCR beta chains associated with cytomegalovirus. According to a later analysis, TCR association rates differed among HLA loci, with DRB1 alleles showing the most associated TCRs and HLA-C alleles showing the fewest. Assigning TCR associations to individual alleles was difficult when HLA alleles, especially DR and DQ, strongly co-occurred. A later analysis associated 15,000 or so TCR beta sequences with specific HLA alleles at a false discovery rate of 0.05. The authors suggested that the approach could potentially be generalized to other disease states and immunological phenotypes. Linkage disequilibrium might explain the correlated functional status among segregating V segments, but an unknown experimental factor could not be excluded. The classifier was reported to diagnose cytomegalovirus status with high specificity and sensitivity in both the original cohort and the validation cohort. V-gene and J-gene trimming of TCR beta chains was associated with a missense DCLRE1C variant in a later genetic analysis, and the association was replicated in an independent cohort. Immune exposure information for the cohort was limited to CMV serostatus. Around 16 rarely observed V segments, including chromosome 9 orphons, were excluded from the earlier analysis of approximately 500 of the donors because counts were too low. According to a later analysis, parvovirus B19, influenza, CMV and Epstein-Barr virus appeared linked to several top co-occurrence clusters. A later analysis found that most CMV-associated TCR beta chains appeared HLA-restricted, with HLA associations seemingly driven largely by CMV exposure.

Library preparation used the immunoSEQ multiplex PCR assay. For the multiplex PCR, a mixture combining 60 forward primers for TCR Vbeta segments and 13 reverse primers for TCR Jbeta segments was used. A multiplex PCR assay on genomic DNA amplified the CDR3 region of rearranged TCR beta genes. The Illumina HiSeq System was used to sequence the amplified TCR beta libraries as 87-base-pair reads. Regarding the original processing steps: In a later analysis, some 80 million unique TCR beta chains were counted across the 690 or so repertoires, and around 10 million of these chains were shared by at least two donors. To remove PCR and sequencing errors, raw reads were error-corrected and collapsed into unique sequences using a nearest-neighbor algorithm that merged closely related sequences. Alignment of CDR3 sequences to IMGT reference sequences was used to assign V, D and J gene segments. Each retained sequence needed at least a six-nucleotide match to both a V gene segment and a J gene segment. A rearrangement counted as productive if the CDR3 had no stop codons and remained in frame with V and J, and every other rearrangement counted as non-productive. CDR3 was defined by IMGT convention, running from the second conserved V-encoded cysteine to the conserved J-encoded phenylalanine. The earlier analysis of around 640 of the donors excluded sequences that lacked an unambiguous match to a single V gene segment. An earlier analysis of fewer than 750 of the donors classified V segments as functional when productive rearrangements were above 56.7% and as segregating when the standard deviation between donors was above 5%. A statistical classification framework was built for diagnosing cytomegalovirus status from the catalog of TCR beta chain sequences. V and J gene assignment, in a later analysis, came from comparing TCR nucleotide sequences with IMGT/GENE-DB human TR gene sequences. A later analysis assigned CDR3 sequences and most-parsimonious VDJ recombination scenarios with the TCRdist pipeline. In a later analysis, every TCR beta chain was defined by the combination of its CDR3 amino acid sequence and its V-gene family, and reads without a unique V-gene family were dropped. In a later analysis, 550 to 650 highly shared, low-generation-probability nucleotide sequences were removed to address suspected cross-contamination and a sequencing artifact. For each public chain, a later analysis derived a clonal expansion index from normalized ranks of inferred template counts within each repertoire. Generation probabilities in a later analysis came from a VDJ recombination model fitted to out-of-frame rearrangements, and those results were checked against IGoR. In a later analysis, TCR-TCR, TCR-HLA and TCR-CMV co-occurrence was scored with hypergeometric tests, and a repertoire-size bias correction was applied to TCR pairs. False discovery rates were estimated in a later analysis by permuting HLA or CMV assignments 20 times. A later analysis grouped co-occurring TCRs with DBSCAN, adding TCRdist sequence similarity when clustering within HLA-allele-positive subsets. For co-occurrence clustering, repertoires with fewer than 30,000 or more than 120,000 public chains were excluded, along with five repertoires with anomalous nucleotide sharing. TCRdb mirrors the immuneACCESS table, restricted to in-frame sequences. Some clones are absent from its copies; in checked studies, under half trace to an unresolved V gene, and the reason for the others is unknown. V, J and clone size reflect that table, while D and trimming were determined from the DNA. The sample table lists some 200,000 clones, over 80% of them with a count of one. The ten largest clones take up 1.5% to 2% of the sample.

The CDR3 sequence holds 15 residues, the cysteine and phenylalanine included. Left in the record is the CDR3 DNA by itself, 45 bases read in frame from the first base. V is cut back by 4 bases and J by 4 bases, with 7 bases in the junction unmatched. According to the germline V gene, CDR1 reads SGDLS and CDR2 reads YYNGEE. The cohort consisted of 600 to 700 healthy bone marrow donors. At the time of sampling, every cohort member was nominally healthy, though immune exposures that went unrecorded were likely present. The donor tested CMV seronegative, placing the donor among the 350 or so seronegative members of the cohort. Each donor provided a peripheral blood sample, and peripheral blood mononuclear cells were used for TCR beta sequencing. Genomic DNA extraction from the blood cell samples was performed with the Qiagen DNeasy Blood Extraction Kit. As for this clone: This clone's antigen is unknown. Per-base qualities were not stored, and no clone one base away is much larger.

This chain is built from TRBV9 and TRBJ2-3; 9 junctional bases match TRBD1. The sequence was collected from a man aged 50-59 years in good health and CMV-seronegative. Sample: PBMCs. The CDR3 reads CASSIPGQGSDTQYF. The nucleotide sequence reads TGTGCCAGCAGCATTCCGGGACAGGGTTCAGATACGCAGTATTTT.